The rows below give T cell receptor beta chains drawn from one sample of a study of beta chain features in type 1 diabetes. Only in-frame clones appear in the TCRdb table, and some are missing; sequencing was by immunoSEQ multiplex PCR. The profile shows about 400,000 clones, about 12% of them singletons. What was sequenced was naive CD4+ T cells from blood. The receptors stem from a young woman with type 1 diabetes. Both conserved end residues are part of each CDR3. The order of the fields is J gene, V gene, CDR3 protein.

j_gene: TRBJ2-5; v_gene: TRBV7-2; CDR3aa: CASSQGPPKQYF
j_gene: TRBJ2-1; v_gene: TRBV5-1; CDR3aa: CASSERQGSSYNEQFF
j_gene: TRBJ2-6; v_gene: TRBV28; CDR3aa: CASRAQGSGANVLTF
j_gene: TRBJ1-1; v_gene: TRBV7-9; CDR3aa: CASSAGQVSAEAFF
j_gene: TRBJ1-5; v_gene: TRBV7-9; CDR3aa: CASSSGTGDGNQPQHF
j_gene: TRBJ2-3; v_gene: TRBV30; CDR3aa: CAWSYPGGRHDTQYF
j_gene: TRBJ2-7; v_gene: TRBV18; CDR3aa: CASSPDATRGSYEQYF
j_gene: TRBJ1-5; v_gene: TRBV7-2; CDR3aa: CASSLGQISNQPQHF
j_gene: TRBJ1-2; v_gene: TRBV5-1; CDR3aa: CASSGPGQGYNGYTF
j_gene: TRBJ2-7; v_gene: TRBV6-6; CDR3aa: CASSRSYEQYF
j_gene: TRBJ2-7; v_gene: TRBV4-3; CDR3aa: CASSEGTVSSYEQYF
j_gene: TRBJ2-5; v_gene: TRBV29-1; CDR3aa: CSVVRDRGTETQYF
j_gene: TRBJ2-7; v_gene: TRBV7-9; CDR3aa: CASSTVLGPRYEQYF
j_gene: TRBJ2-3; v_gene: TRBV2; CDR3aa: CASSDQGGSTDTQYF
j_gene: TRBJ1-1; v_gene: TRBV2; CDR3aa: CASSAQGSPEAFF
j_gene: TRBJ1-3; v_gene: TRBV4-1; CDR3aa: CASSQVPSSSGNTIYF
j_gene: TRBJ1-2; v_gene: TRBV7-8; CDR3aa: CASSLGTGNYGYTF
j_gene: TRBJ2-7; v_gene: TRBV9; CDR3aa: CASSRLPGDSSYEQYF
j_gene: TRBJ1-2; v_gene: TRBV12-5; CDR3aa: CASGITTGLSGYTF
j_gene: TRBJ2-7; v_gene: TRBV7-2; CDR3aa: CASSPPRDFGSGEQYF
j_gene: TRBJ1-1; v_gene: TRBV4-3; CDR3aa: CASSQGLTSNTEAFF
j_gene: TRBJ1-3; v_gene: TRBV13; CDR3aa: CASSYYKRQGAGNTIYF
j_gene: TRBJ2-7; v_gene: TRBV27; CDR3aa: CASSQSGGYGKNPYEQYF
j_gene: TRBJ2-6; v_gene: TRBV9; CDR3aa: CASTGSGANVLTF
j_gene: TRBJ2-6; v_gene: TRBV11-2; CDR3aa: CATGTSAGANVLTF
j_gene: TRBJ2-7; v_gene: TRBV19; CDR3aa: CASRRDWASYEQYF
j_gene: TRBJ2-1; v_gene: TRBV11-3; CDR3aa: CASSRPSGTGEQFF
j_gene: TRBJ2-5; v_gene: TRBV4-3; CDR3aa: CAPQRGKQETQYF
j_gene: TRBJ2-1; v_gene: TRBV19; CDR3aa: CASSARGSYNEQFF
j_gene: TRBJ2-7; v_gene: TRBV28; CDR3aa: CASSLRGPLYEQYF
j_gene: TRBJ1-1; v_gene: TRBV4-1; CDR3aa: CASSQHRVLNTEAFF
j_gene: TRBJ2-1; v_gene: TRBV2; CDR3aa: CASSRENEQFF
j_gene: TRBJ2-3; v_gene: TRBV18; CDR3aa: CASSPPGQGHVTQYF
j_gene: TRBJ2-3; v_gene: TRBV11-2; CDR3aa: CASSLVSQSTDTQYF
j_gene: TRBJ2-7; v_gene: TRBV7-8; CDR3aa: CASTPGLAVPYEQYF
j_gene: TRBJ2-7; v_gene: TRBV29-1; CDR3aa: CSVEASGKPDEQYF
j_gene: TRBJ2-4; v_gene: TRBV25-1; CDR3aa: CASSESTENIQYF
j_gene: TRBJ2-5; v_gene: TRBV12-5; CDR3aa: CASGSSQGVQETQYF
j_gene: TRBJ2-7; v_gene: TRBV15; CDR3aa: CATSRREGLFEQYF
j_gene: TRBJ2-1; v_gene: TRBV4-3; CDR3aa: CASSQEGVSGGDNEQFF
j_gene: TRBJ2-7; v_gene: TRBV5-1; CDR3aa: CASSPVRAAYEQYF
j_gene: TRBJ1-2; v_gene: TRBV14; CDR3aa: CASSQGGQNLYGYTF
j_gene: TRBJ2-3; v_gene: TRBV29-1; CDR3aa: CSVDLRLRDTQYF
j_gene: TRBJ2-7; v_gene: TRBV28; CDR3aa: CASGNRQGSYEQYF
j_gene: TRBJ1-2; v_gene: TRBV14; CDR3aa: CASSQVPGVRADGYTF
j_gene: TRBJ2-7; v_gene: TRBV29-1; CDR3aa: CSARGDTSYEQYF
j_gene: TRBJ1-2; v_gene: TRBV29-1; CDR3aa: CSVEGRVGGYTF
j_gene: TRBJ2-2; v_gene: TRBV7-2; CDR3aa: CASSWGLAGADTGELFF
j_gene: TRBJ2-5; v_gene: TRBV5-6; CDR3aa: CASFPGTRQETQYF
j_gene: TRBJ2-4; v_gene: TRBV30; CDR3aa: CAWSWTSGRLPLAKNIQYF
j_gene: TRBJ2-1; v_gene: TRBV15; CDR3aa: CATSGSSGIFNEQFF
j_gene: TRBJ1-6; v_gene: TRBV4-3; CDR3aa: CASSQDSQGRSPLHF
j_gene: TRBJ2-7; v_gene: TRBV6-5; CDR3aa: CASRTGNREQYF
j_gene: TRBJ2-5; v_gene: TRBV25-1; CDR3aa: CASSAGQGVGGTQYF
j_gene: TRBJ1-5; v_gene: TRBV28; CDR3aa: CASTGLRQPQHF